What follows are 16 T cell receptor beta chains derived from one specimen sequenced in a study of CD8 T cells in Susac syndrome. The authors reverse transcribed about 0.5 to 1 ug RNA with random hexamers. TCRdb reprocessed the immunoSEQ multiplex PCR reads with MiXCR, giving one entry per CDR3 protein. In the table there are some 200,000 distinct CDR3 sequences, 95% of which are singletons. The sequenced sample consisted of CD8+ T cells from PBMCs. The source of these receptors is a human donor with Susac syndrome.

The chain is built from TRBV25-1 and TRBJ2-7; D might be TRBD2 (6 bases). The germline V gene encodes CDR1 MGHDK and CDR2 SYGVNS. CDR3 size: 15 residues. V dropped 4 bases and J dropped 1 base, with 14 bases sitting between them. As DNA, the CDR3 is TGTGCCAGCAGTGTTGGAGGGGCAGTTTCCTACGAGCAGTACTTC. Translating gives CASSVGGAVSYEQYF.

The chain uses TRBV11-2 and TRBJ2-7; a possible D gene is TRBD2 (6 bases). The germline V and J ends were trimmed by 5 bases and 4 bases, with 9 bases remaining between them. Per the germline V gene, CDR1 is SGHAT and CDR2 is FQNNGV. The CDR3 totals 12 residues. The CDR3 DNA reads TGTGCCAGCAGCCTGACTAGTTACGAGCAGTACTTC. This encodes CASSLTSYEQYF.

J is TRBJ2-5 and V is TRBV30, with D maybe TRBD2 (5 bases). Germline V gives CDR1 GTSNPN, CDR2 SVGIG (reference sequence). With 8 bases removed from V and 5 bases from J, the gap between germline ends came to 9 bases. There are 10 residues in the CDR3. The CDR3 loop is CAGRRETQYF. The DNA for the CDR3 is TGTGCCGGACGGAGGGAGACCCAGTACTTC.

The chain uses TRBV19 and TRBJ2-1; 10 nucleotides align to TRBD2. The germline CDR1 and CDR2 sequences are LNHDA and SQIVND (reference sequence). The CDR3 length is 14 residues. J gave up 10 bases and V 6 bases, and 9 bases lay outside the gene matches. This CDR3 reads CASRGLAGVEEQFF. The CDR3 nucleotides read TGTGCCAGTAGGGGGCTAGCGGGAGTAGAGGAGCAGTTCTTC.

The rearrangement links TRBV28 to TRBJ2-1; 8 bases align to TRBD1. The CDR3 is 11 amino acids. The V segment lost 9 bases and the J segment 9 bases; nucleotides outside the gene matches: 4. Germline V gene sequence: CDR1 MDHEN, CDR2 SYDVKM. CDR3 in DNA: TGTGCCAGTCAGGGGGCGCGTGAGCAGTTCTTC. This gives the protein CASQGAREQFF. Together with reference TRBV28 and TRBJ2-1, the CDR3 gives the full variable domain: DVKVTQSSRYLVKRTGEKVFLECVQDMDHENMFWYRQDPGLGLRLIYFSYDVKMKEKGDIPEGYSVSREKKERFSLILESASTNQTSMYLCASQGAREQFFGPGTRLTVL.

The CDR3 loop reads CASSDGTSGTQETQYF. The CDR3 bases are TGTGCCAGCAGCGACGGGACTAGCGGGACCCAAGAGACCCAGTACTTC. The V call is TRBV7-9, the J call TRBJ2-5; 13 nucleotides match TRBD2. V dropped 5 bases and J dropped 1; count of bases not matched to a gene: 4. This CDR3 has 16 amino acids. Per the germline V gene, CDR1 is SEHNR and CDR2 is FQNEAQ (reference sequence).

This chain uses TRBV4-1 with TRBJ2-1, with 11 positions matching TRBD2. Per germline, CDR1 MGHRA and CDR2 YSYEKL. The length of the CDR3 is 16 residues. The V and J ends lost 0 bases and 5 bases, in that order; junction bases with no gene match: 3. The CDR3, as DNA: TGCGCCAGCAGCCAAGATCCTAGCGGGGGGAACAATGAGCAGTTCTTC. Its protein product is CASSQDPSGGNNEQFF.

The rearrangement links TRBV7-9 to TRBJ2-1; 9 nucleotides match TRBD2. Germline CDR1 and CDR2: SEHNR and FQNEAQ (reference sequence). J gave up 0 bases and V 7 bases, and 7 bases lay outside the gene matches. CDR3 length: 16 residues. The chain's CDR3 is CASTHPSGTSYNEQFF. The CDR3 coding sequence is TGTGCCAGCACCCACCCTAGCGGGACCTCCTACAATGAGCAGTTCTTC.

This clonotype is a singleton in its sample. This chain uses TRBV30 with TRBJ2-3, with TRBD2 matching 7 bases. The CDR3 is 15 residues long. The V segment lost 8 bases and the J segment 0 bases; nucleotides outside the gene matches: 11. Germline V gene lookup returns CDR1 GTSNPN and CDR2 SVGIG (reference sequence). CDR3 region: CAVLRGVSSTDTQYF. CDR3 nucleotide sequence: TGTGCCGTTCTTCGGGGGGTTTCTAGCACAGATACGCAGTATTTT. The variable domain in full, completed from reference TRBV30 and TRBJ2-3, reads SQTIHQWPATLVQPVGSPLSLECTVEGTSNPNLYWYRQAAGRGLQLLFYSVGIGQISSEVPQNLSASRPQDRQFILSSKKLLLSDSGFYLCAVLRGVSSTDTQYFGPGTRLTVL.

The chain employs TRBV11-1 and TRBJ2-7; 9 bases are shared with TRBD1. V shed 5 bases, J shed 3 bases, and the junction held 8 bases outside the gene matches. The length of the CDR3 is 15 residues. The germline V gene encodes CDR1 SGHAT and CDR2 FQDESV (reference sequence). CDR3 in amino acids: CASSLVDRGDYEQYF. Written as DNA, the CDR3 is TGTGCCAGCAGCCTGGTGGACAGGGGTGACTACGAGCAGTACTTC.

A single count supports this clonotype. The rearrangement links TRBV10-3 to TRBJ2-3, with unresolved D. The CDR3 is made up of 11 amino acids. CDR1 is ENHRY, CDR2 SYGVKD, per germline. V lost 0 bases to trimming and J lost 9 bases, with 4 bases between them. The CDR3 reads CAISESRTQYF. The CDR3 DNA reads TGTGCCATCAGTGAGTCTAGGACGCAGTATTTT.

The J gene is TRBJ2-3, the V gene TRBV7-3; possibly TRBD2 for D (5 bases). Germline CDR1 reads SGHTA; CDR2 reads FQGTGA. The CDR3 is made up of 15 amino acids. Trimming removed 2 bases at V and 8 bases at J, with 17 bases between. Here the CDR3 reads CASSLLAGSTGTQYF. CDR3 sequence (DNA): TGTGCCAGCAGCTTACTGGCGGGTAGCACGGGTACGCAGTATTTT.

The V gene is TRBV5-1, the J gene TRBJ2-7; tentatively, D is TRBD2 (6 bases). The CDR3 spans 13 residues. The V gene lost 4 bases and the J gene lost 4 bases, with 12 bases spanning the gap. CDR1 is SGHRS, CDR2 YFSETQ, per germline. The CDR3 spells CASSDRGGYEQYF. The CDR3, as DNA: TGCGCCAGCAGCGATCGGGGAGGTTACGAGCAGTACTTC. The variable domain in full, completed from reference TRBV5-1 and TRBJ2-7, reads KAGVTQTPRYLIKTRGQQVTLSCSPISGHRSVSWYQQTPGQGLQFLFEYFSETQRNKGNFPGRFSGRQFSNSRSEMNVSTLELGDSALYLCASSDRGGYEQYFGPGTRLTVT.

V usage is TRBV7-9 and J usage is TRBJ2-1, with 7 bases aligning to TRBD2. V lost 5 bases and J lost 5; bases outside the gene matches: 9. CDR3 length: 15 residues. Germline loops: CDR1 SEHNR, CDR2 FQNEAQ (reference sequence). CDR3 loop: CASSLTRGVHNEQFF. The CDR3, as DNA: TGTGCCAGCAGCCTCACTCGGGGGGTCCACAATGAGCAGTTCTTC.

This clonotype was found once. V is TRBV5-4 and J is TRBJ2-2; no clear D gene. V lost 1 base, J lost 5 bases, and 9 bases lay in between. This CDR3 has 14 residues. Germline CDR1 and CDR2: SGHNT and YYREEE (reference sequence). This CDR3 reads CASSLKFGTGELFF. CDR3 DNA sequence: TGTGCCAGCAGCTTGAAGTTTGGGACCGGGGAGCTGTTTTTT.

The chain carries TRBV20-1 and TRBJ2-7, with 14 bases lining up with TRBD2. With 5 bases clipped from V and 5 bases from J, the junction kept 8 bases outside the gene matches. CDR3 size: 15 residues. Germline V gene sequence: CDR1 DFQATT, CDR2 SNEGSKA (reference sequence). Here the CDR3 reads CSASTGTSGSDEQYF. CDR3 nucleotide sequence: TGCAGTGCTTCCACCGGGACTAGCGGGAGCGACGAGCAGTACTTC.